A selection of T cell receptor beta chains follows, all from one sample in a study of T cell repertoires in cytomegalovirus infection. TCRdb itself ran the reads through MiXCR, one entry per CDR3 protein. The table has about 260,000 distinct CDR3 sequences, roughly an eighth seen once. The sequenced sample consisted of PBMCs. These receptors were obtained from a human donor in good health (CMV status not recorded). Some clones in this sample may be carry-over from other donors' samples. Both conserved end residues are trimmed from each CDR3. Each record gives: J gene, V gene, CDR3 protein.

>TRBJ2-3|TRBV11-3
ASSPAGQGWDTQY
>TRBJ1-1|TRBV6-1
ASSAEGQMNTEAF
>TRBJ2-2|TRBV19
ASSMFVTGELF
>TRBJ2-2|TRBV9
ASNGITGELF
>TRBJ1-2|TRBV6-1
ASSEWGKGYGYT
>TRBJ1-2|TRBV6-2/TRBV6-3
ASRDTTYT
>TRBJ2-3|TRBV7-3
ASSLNPGTDTQY
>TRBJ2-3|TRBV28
ASREGDTQY
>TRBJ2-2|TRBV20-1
SASRGRVGELF
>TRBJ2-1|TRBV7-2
ASSISSGSYNEQF
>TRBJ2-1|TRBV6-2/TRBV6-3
AAQSVTPYNEQF
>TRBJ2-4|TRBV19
ASSSYRKNIQY
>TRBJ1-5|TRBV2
ASTVGNQPQH
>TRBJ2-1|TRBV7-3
ASSLEGTGVREQF
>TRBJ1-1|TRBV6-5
ASSYERQGGALEAF
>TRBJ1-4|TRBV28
ASRGQIATNEKLF
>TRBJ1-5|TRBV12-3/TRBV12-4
ASRVTGGGQPQH
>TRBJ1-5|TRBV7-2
ASSNPSSQPQH
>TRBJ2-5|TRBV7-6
ASSLAEVAWETQY
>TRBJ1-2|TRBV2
ASSERLYREDHGYT
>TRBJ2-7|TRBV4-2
ASSQDSQASEQY
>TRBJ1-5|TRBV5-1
ASSREGGDNQPQH
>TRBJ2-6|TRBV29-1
SVEEGHGANVLT
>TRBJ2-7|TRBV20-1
SASRRGGGTSYEQY
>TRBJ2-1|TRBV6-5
ASSPTTDRYNEQF
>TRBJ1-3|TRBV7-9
ASSLDPSGNTIY
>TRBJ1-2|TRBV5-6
ASSRDSGSFGYGYT
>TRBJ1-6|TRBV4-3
ASSQVGAPNSPLH
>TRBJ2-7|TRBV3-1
ASTSQGREQY
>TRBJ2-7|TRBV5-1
ASSIGTGPYEQY
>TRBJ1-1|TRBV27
ASSLSERTEAF
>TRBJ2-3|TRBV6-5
ASSYSTGVSTDTQY
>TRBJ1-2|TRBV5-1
ASSWGDDLGYT
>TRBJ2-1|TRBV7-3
ASSLSLAGNNEQF
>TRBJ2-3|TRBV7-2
ASSPSGGPSDTQY
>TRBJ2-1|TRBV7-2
ASSLVPAGVPNEQF
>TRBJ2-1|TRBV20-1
SATQSTVEQF
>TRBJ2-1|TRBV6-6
ASSSGNRGSYNEQF
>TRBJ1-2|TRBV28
ASSFGNGNYGYT
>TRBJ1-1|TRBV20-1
SAKRPAGNTEAF
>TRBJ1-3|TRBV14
ASSPRLANSGNTIY
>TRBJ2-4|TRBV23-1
ASSQGTGKNIQY
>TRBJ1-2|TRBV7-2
ASSLRGNYGYT
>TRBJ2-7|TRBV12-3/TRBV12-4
ASTIGATKKQY
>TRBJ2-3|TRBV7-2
ASTSRGGPRIDTQY
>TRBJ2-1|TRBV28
ASPRRDTYNEQF
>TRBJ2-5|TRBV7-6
ASSLAPRDSHETQY
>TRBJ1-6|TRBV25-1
ASSESGRGKPSPLH
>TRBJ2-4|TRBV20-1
SARDSRDSLISPKNIQY
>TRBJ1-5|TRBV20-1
SAPDGDNQPQH
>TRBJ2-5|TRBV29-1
SVHSGTYQETQY
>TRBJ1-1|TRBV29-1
SVVSGGNTEAF
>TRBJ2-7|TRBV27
ASTKGQVGYEQY